One and the same sample provided the 12 T cell receptor beta chains below, sequenced in a study of T cell clonality in common variable immunodeficiency. These TCRs are of unknown antigen specificity. General study findings and limits: Fewer deletions and N-nucleotide insertions were reportedly seen in common variable immunodeficiency TCR beta sequences.

Method: immunoSEQ multiplex PCR; TCRdb's copy keeps in-frame clones and lacks some. The profile covers fewer than 35,000 clones, none occurring a single time. The sample consisted of peripheral blood mononuclear cells. All receptors come from a human donor with common variable immunodeficiency.

In this sample, this clone turned up a few times. Read coverage stops 3 residues before the CDR3 terminus; the germline J gene supplies the remainder. The rearrangement joins TRBV6-1 to TRBJ1-1; possible D gene TRBD1, 5 bases. With 0 bases removed from V and 0 bases from J, the gap between germline ends came to 14 bases. There are 17 residues in the CDR3. Germline values: CDR1 MNHNS, CDR2 SASEGT. Incomplete CDR3 DNA: TGTGCCAGCAGTGAAGCTTTACTGAGACAGATGAACACTGAA. Translating it yields CASSEALLRQMNTE. The CDR3 as a whole reads CASSEALLRQMNTEAFF.

This clone has just a few counts. The CDR3 end lies 3 residues beyond the end of the read and is filled in from the germline J gene. J is TRBJ1-2 and V is TRBV5-1; TRBD1 matches 9 bases. This CDR3 is 15 amino acids long. Germline CDR1 and CDR2: SGHRS and YFSETQ. Trimming cost V 4 bases and J 3 bases; bases outside gene matches: 7. The CDR3 sequence is CASSPWTGEDYGYTF. CDR3 bases read: TGCGCCAGCAGCCCCTGGACAGGGGAGGACTATGGC.

In this sample, this clone turned up many times. Sequencing ends 3 residues short of the CDR3 end; the germline J gene provides the rest. The genes are TRBV5-1 and TRBJ1-4; D gene ambiguous. The germline CDR1 and CDR2 sequences are SGHRS and YFSETQ. CDR3 length equals 15 residues. V was trimmed by 0 bases and J by 6 bases, leaving 12 bases between them. The CDR3 reads CASSLVGPTDEKLFF. The CDR3 DNA, read in part, is TGCGCCAGCAGCTTGGTGGGTCCCACAGATGAAAAA.

There are a few counts of this clone. The read is 3 residues too short to cover the CDR3 end, so that end is filled in from the germline J gene. The rearrangement links TRBV19 to TRBJ1-1, with TRBD1 identical over 7 bases. V lost 3 bases and J lost 1; bases outside the gene matches: 5. The CDR3 length is 15 residues. Germline CDR1 and CDR2: LNHDA and SQIVND (reference sequence). Incomplete CDR3 DNA: TGTGCCAGTAGTATCCCGGGACAGCCGAACACTGAA. Encoded protein: CASSIPGQPNTE. The entire CDR3 reads CASSIPGQPNTEAFF.

This clone was found many times. The read terminates 3 residues ahead of where the CDR3 ends, so the germline J gene completes it. The genes are TRBV18 and TRBJ1-2, with 9 bases identical to TRBD1. V lost 6 bases and J lost 2; bases outside the gene matches: 4. This CDR3 region has 14 residues. Germline V gene sequence: CDR1 KGHSH, CDR2 LQKENI. Incomplete CDR3 DNA: TGTGCCAGCTCCCCAGGGACAGGGAACTATGGC. Translating gives CASSPGTGNYG. The complete CDR3 sequence is CASSPGTGNYGYTF. Full variable domain (missing parts from reference TRBV18 and TRBJ1-2): NAGVMQNPRHLVRRRGQEARLRCSPMKGHSHVYWYRQLPEEGLKFMVYLQKENIIDESGMPKERFSAEFPKEGPSILRIQQVVRGDSAAYFCASSPGTGNYGYTFGSGTRLTVV.

About this clone: The read halts 3 residues ahead of the CDR3 end, with the missing end drawn from the germline J gene. This chain joins TRBV6-2 or TRBV6-3 and TRBJ1-2; 9 bases align to TRBD1. In germline, CDR1 is MNHEY, CDR2 SVGEGT. The CDR3 has 12 amino acids. CDR3 residues: CASKPGQGIYTF. The part of the CDR3 DNA that was read is TGTGCCAGCAAACCCGGACAGGGGATC.

This clone has a count of ten or more. The read stops 3 residues short of the end of the CDR3; the missing end is completed from the germline J gene. This chain joins TRBV29-1 and TRBJ1-1; 7 bases are a match to TRBD1. The length of the CDR3 is 17 residues. J gave up 3 bases and V 1 base, and 14 bases lay outside the gene matches. CDR1 SQVTM and CDR2 ANQGSEA come from the germline V gene. CDR3 sequence reads: CSVEGVGGVGVDTEAFF. The DNA read from the CDR3 is TGCAGCGTTGAAGGGGTAGGGGGCGTCGGTGTGGACACTGAA.

This clone was observed a few times. The read falls 3 residues short of the CDR3 end, and the missing part is taken from the germline J gene. The genes are TRBV2 and TRBJ2-7; tentatively, D is TRBD2 (5 bases). The CDR3 length is 15 residues. Trimming removed 2 bases at V and 2 bases at J, with 13 bases between. Germline assignment: CDR1 SNHLY and CDR2 FYNNEI. The covered CDR3 bases are TGTGCCAGCAGTGAATCGAGGGTTTTTCCCTACGAG. It is translated as CASSESRVFPYE. The full CDR3 protein reads CASSESRVFPYEQYF.

This clone was detected many times. The read comes to an end 3 residues before the CDR3 does, leaving the germline J gene to fill in the end. The chain recombines TRBV20-1 with TRBJ2-2, with 7 bases matching TRBD2. Germline V CDR1 and CDR2: DFQATT, SNEGSKA (reference sequence). The CDR3 has 14 amino acids. J was trimmed by 7 bases and V by 6 bases; bases with no gene match: 11. The covered CDR3 bases are TGCAGTGCCAAAAACCAGGGAGGGATCGGGGAG. This encodes CSAKNQGGIGE. The entire CDR3 protein reads CSAKNQGGIGELFF.

This clone was detected ten times or more. Sequencing ends 3 residues short of the CDR3 end; the germline J gene provides the rest. The chain combines TRBV29-1 with TRBJ1-1, with 7 positions matching TRBD1. CDR1 is SQVTM and CDR2 is ANQGSEA in the germline V gene. V lost 6 bases, J lost 7 bases, and 5 bases stayed unmatched. The CDR3 loop spans 11 amino acids. Incomplete CDR3 DNA: TGCAGCGTCTTACAGGGGAATGAA. Amino acids: CSVLQGNE. The complete CDR3 reads CSVLQGNEAFF.

This clone was seen a few times. The read ends 3 residues early relative to the CDR3; the germline J gene fills the gap. The V and J genes are TRBV30 and TRBJ2-3; 8 nucleotides line up with TRBD2. The germline V gene has CDR1 GTSNPN and CDR2 SVGIG (reference sequence). Trimming cost V 5 bases and J 2 bases; bases outside gene matches: 9. The CDR3 is 15 amino acids. The covered CDR3 bases are TGTGCCTGGGCAGGAGGCGGGGGGTACACAGATACG. This codes for CAWAGGGGYTDT. In full, the CDR3 reads CAWAGGGGYTDTQYF.

This clone appeared a few times. The observed sequence ends 3 residues before the CDR3 terminus, with the missing tail filled in from the germline J gene. The chain links TRBV5-1 to TRBJ2-1, with 9 bases lining up with TRBD2. CDR3 size: 16 residues. Germline V gene lookup returns CDR1 SGHRS and CDR2 YFSETQ. J gave up 5 bases and V 3 bases, and 9 bases lay outside the gene matches. The CDR3 here is CASSSLTSGRHNEQFF. CDR3 DNA, as far as it was read: TGCGCCAGCAGCTCACTAACTAGCGGGCGACACAATGAG.